This T cell receptor beta chain is drawn from a study of CD8 T cells in Susac syndrome (dated by TCRdb to the late 2010s). Study-wide context: Repertoire sequencing was used to test whether CD8+ T cell activation and differentiation in Susac syndrome was antigen driven. Clonality of the CD8+ T cell repertoire was compared between more than 10 healthy donors, about 14 Susac syndrome patients and about 15 multiple sclerosis patients.

RNA was extracted using the RNeasy kit, and roughly 0.5 to 1 ug of the RNA was reverse transcribed with random hexamers. The immunoSEQ multiplex PCR assay, which covers 54 Vbeta and 13 Jbeta segments, was used to amplify TCR beta CDR3 regions. PCR amplification bias was corrected using a synthetic template baseline for primer optimization and computational correction. The original methods were these. Reads were annotated to V, D and J genes per IMGT and analyzed with immunoSEQ Analyzer, keeping only productive sequences. Clonality was computed as one minus Shannon entropy normalized by log2 of the number of productive unique sequences. For each patient and control, public and private clones were evaluated within the 100 most prevalent clones. Clones were defined as Susac-specific when absent from the healthy and MS cohorts, from roughly 1,100 published viral clones and from other ImmuneACCESS disease sequences. Through fastp at Q25 and MiXCR, TCRdb rebuilt clones from the public reads, retaining in-frame beta chains. Here each entry gathers all rows of one CDR3 protein and keeps the most common genes and DNA. For this entry, the V and J calls and clone size follow TCRdb and not the study's own pipeline. The sample table shows roughly 140,000 distinct CDR3 sequences, and around 94% are seen once. The ten largest account for 0.27% of the sample.

General findings and caveats noted by the study authors: The study acknowledged that relatively few individuals were included in the TCR sequencing and HLA analysis.

V trim: 3 bases; J trim: 9 bases; unmatched bases: 7. The CDR3 sequence holds 14 residues, the cysteine and phenylalanine included. Only the CDR3 DNA is retained, 42 bases long and in frame from the first base. This clonotype was recorded once. The specificity of this receptor is unknown. Base qualities were left out, and no much larger clone turns up one base away. One read alone lends weak support. Peripheral blood CD8+ and CD4+ T cells from healthy donors, Susac syndrome patients and multiple sclerosis patients were profiled by high-throughput TCR beta sequencing. The healthy donors served as controls matched for age and sex. Bulk CD8+ and CD4+ T cells were purified magnetically by negative isolation, whereas CD8+ TEMRA cells were enriched by FACS. Blood was collected in EDTA tubes and processed within 24 hours, with PBMCs isolated through density gradient centrifugation. PBMCs intended for TCR sequencing were cryopreserved in liquid nitrogen and were subsequently thawed in a 37 degrees C water bath. The sorted or isolated CD4+, CD8+ and CD8+ TEMRA cells had a purity of 90% or higher.

The chain employs TRBV12-3 or TRBV12-4 and TRBJ2-4, with 8 bases in between that match TRBD2. The sequence derives from a human donor in good health. The sample taken for sequencing was CD8+ T cells from PBMCs. The nucleotide sequence reads as follows: TGTGCCAGCAGTTTCGGACTAGCTTCTCCCATTCAGTACTTC. It translates as CASSFGLASPIQYF.